These 4 T cell receptor beta chains share one sample of origin, sequenced in a study of regulatory T cells in long-lasting Graves disease. Time point specified: persistent/refractory GD, antithyroid drugs over 5 years with positive TRAb. The TCR library was prepared using RNA isolated from PBMCs. Building the TCR beta libraries relied on iRepertoire HTBI primers, and CDR3 regions underwent Arm-PCR. A single record per CDR3 protein comes from TCRdb applying MiXCR to the multiplex PCR reads. Of 650,000 to 850,000 distinct CDR3 sequences in the sample, about 30% were seen once. The input for sequencing was peripheral blood mononuclear cells (PBMCs), taken when the disease was refractory, from a patient treated with antithyroid drugs. These receptors originate from a female donor with Graves disease.

A word on this clonotype: At one end, the junction sequence differs from germline, possibly due to a read error. This chain uses TRBV7-9 with TRBJ1-1; D unresolved. There are 13 residues in the CDR3. Germline CDR1 and CDR2: SEHNR and FQNEAQ (reference sequence). CDR3 DNA sequence: TGTGCCAGCAGCCTTAGGTCCGACACTGAAGCTTCCTTT. It is translated as CASSLRSDTEASF.

This chain joins TRBV20-1 and TRBJ2-4; weak D call: TRBD2 (6 bases). V was cut by 5 bases and J by 7 bases, with 18 bases left in between. Germline V gene lookup returns CDR1 DFQATT and CDR2 SNEGSKA (reference sequence). The CDR3 sequence is 14 residues long. The CDR3 is CSARTQEGLNIQYF. The CDR3 nucleotides are TGCAGTGCTCGGACCCAGGAGGGCCTCAACATTCAGTACTTC.

This clonotype has ten or more counts. V is TRBV12-3 or TRBV12-4 and J is TRBJ1-1; TRBD1 is a possible D gene (6 bases). Deletions cut 3 bases from V and 0 bases from J, with 8 bases between. There are 14 residues in the CDR3. The CDR3 region has the DNA TGTGCCAGCAGTTTGGACAGCCTGAACACTGAAGCTTTCTTT. Translating it yields CASSLDSLNTEAFF.

This chain joins TRBV25-1 and TRBJ1-1; D may be TRBD1 (6 bases). Trimming removed 0 bases from V and 9 bases from J, with 20 bases in between. The CDR3 spans 16 residues. Germline V gene data show CDR1 as MGHDK and CDR2 as SYGVNS. DNA of the CDR3: TGTGCCAGCAGTGAATATAAAGATATTTGGGGGCACAAAGCTTTCTTT. Translated, it gives CASSEYKDIWGHKAFF. The full variable domain, with the rest looked up from reference TRBV25-1 and TRBJ1-1, is EADIYQTPRYLVIGTGKKITLECSQTMGHDKMYWYQQDPGMELHLIHYSYGVNSTEKGDLSSESTVSRIRTEHFPLTLESARPSHTSQYLCASSEYKDIWGHKAFFGQGTRLTVV.